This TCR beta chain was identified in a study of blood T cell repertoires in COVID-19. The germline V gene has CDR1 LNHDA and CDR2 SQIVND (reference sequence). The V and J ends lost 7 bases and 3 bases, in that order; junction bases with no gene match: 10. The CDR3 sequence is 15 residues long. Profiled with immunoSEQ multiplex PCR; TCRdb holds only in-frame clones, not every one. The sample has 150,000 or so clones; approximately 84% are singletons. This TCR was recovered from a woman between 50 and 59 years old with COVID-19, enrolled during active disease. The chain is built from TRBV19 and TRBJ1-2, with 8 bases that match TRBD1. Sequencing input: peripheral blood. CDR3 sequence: CASNKNGQGDYGYTF. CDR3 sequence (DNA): TGTGCCAGTAATAAAAACGGACAGGGAGACTATGGCTACACCTTC. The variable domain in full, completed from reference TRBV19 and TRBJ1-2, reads DGGITQSPKYLFRKEGQNVTLSCEQNLNHDAMYWYRQDPGQGLRLIYYSQIVNDFQKGDIAEGYSVSREKKESFPLTVTSAQKNPTAFYLCASNKNGQGDYGYTFGSGTRLTVV.